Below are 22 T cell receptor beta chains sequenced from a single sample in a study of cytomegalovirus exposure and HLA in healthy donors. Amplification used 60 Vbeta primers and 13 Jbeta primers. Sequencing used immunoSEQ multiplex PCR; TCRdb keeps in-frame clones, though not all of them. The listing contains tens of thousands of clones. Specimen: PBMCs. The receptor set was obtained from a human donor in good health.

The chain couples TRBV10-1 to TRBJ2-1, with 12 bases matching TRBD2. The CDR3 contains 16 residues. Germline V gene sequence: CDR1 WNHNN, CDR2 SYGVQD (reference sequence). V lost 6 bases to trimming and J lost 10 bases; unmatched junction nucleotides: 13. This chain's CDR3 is CASSGGLAGRGTEQFF. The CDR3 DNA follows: TGCGCCAGCAGCGGCGGACTAGCGGGGAGGGGCACCGAGCAGTTCTTC.

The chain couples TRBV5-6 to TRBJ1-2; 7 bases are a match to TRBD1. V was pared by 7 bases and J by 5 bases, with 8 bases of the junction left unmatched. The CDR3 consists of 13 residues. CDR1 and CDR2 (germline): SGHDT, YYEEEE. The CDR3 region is CASLQTGTYGYTF. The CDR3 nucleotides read TGTGCCAGCCTCCAGACAGGGACTTATGGCTACACCTTC.

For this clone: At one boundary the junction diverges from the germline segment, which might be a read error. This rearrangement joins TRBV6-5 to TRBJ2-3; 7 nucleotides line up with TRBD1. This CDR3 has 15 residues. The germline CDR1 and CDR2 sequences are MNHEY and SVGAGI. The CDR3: CASSTVGQSTDKQYF. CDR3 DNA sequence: TGTGCCAGCAGCACCGTGGGACAGAGCACAGATAAGCAGTATTTT.

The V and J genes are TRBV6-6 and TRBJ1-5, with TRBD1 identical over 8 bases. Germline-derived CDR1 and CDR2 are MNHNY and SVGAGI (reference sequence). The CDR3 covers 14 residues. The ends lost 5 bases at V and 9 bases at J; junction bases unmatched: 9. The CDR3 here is CASSPGQGLRPQHF. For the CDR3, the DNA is TGTGCCAGCAGTCCCGGACAGGGTCTACGGCCCCAGCATTTT.

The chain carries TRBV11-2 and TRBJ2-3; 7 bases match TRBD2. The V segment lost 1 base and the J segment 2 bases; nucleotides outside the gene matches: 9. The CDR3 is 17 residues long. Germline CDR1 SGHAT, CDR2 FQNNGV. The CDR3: CASSLGSSGLSTDTQYF. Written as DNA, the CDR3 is TGTGCCAGCAGCTTAGGGTCTAGCGGCCTATCCACAGATACGCAGTATTTT.

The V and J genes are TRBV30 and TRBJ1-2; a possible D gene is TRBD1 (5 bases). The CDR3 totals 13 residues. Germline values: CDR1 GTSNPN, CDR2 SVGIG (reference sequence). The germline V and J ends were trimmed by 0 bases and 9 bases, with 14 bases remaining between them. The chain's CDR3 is CAWSVKTATRYTF. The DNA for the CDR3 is TGTGCCTGGAGTGTAAAGACAGCCACACGCTACACCTTC.

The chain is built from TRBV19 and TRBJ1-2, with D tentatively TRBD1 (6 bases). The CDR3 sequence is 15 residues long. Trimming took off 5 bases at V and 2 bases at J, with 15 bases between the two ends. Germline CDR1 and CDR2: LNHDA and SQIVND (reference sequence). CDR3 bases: TGTGCCAGTAGTCCCCGGGGGGGGGCAAACTATGGCTACACCTTC. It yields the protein CASSPRGGANYGYTF.

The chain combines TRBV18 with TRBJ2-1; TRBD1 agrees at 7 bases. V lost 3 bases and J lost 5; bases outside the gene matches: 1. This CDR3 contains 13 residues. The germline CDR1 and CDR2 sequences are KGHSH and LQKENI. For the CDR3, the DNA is TGTGCCAGCTCACCTGGACAGGACAATGAGCAGTTCTTC. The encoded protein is CASSPGQDNEQFF.

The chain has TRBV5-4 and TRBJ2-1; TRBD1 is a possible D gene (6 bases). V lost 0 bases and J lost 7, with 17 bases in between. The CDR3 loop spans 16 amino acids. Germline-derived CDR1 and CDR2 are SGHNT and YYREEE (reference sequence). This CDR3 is CASSLAGTLPGNEQFF. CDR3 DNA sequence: TGTGCCAGCAGCTTGGCCGGGACACTCCCTGGGAATGAGCAGTTCTTC.

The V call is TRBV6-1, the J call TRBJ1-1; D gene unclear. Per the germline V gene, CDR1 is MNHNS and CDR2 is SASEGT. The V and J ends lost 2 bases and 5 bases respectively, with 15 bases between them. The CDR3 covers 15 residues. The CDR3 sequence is CASSESHGELTEAFF. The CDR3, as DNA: TGTGCCAGCAGTGAATCCCACGGGGAGTTGACTGAAGCTTTCTTT.

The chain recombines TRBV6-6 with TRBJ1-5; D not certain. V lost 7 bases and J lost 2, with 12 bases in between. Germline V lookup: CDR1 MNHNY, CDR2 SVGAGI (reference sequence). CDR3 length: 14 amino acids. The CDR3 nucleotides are TGTGCCAGCACCCTTGAAACAGGCAATCAGCCCCAGCATTTT. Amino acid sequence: CASTLETGNQPQHF.

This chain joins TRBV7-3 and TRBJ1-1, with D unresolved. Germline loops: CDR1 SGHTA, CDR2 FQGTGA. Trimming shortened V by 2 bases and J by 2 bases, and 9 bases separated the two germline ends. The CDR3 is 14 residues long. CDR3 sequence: CASSLLGQNTEAFF. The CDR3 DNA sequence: TGTGCCAGCAGCTTATTGGGCCAAAACACTGAAGCTTTCTTT.

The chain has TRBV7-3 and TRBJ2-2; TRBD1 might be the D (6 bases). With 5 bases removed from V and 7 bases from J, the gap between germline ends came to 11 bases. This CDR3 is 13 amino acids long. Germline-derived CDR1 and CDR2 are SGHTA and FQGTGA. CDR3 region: CASSPWTDGELFF. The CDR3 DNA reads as TGTGCCAGCAGCCCCTGGACAGACGGGGAGCTGTTTTTT.

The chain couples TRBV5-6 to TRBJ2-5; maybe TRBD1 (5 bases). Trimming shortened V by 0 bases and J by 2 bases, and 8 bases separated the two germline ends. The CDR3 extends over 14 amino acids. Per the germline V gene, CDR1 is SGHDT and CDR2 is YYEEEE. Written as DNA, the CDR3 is TGTGCCAGCAGCTTGGAGCAGGGACAAGAGACCCAGTACTTC. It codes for CASSLEQGQETQYF.

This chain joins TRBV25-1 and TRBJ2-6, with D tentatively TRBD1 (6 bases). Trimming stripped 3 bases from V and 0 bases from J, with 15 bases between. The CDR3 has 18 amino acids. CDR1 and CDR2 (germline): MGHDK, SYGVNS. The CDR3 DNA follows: TGTGCCAGCAGTGACCAAACACAGGGATACTCTGGGGCCAACGTCCTGACTTTC. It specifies CASSDQTQGYSGANVLTF.

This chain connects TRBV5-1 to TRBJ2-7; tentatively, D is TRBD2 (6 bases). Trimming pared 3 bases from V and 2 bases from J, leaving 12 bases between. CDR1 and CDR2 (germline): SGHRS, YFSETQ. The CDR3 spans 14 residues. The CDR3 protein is CASSSELAPYEQYF. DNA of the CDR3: TGCGCCAGCAGCTCTGAACTAGCCCCCTACGAGCAGTACTTC.

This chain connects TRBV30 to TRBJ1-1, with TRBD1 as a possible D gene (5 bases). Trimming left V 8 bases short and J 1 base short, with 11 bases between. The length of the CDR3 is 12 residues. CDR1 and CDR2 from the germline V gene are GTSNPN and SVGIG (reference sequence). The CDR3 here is CARDSRNTEAFF. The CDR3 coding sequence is TGTGCCCGGGACTCAAGGAACACTGAAGCTTTCTTT.

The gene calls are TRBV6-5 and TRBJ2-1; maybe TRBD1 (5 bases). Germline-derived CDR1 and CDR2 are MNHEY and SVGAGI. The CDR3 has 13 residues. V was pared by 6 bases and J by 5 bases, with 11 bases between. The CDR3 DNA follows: TGTGCCAGCAGATATGAACAGGACAATGAGCAGTTCTTC. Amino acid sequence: CASRYEQDNEQFF.

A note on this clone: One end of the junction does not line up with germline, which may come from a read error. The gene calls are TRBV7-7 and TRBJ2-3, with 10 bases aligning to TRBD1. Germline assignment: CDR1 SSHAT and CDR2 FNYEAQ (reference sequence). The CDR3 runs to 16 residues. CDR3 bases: TGTGCTAGCAGCCGGGGACAGGGGCGGGGGTCAGATACGCAGTATTTT. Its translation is CASSRGQGRGSDTQYF.

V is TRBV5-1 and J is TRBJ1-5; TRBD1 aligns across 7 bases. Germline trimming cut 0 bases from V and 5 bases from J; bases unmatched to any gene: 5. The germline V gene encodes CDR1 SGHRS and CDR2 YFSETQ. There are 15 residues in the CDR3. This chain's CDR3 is CASSLDGTAHQPQHF. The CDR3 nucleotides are TGCGCCAGCAGCTTGGACGGGACAGCCCATCAGCCCCAGCATTTT.

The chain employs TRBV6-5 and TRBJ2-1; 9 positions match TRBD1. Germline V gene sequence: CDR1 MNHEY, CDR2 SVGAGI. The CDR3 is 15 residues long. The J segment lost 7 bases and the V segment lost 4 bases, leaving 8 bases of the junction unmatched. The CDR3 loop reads CASSSSGTGRNEQFF. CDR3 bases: TGTGCCAGCAGTTCTAGTGGGACAGGGAGGAATGAGCAGTTCTTC.

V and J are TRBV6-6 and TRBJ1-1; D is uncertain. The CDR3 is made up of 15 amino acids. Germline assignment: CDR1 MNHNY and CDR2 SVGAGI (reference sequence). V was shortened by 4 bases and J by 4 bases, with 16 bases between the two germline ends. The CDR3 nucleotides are TGTGCCAGCAGTTTCCCGGGGAGGGAGAGCACTGAAGCTTTCTTT. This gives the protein CASSFPGRESTEAFF.